This note documents a single T cell receptor (beta chain) sequence. The data derive from a study of CD8 T cells in Susac syndrome. Random hexamers were used to reverse transcribe an amount of about 0.45 to 1 ug RNA. TCRdb redid the calling of the immunoSEQ multiplex PCR reads with MiXCR, one entry per CDR3 protein. The sample lists roughly 120,000 distinct CDR3 sequences, approximately 95% occurring once. From blood CD8+ and CD4+ T cells, TCR beta sequences were generated. The CDR3 is made up of 14 amino acids. Between the trimmed V and J ends, which lost 2 bases and 7 bases, there was a span of 15 bases. Germline values: CDR1 DFQATT, CDR2 SNEGSKA (reference sequence).

Sequenced material: CD8+ T cells from PBMCs. This receptor was obtained from a human donor with multiple sclerosis. This chain joins TRBV20-1 and TRBJ1-5; no definite D call. CDR3 nucleotide sequence: TGCAGTGCTAGATGGCACCCTTGGGGACAGCCCCAGCATTTT. As protein: CSARWHPWGQPQHF.